This record looks at one T cell receptor beta chain sequence and its context. The antigen remains undetermined. The study drew donors from healthy Caucasian individuals in Russia aged roughly 6 to 90. Total RNA was isolated from each sample in quantities of at least 5 micrograms. A second PCR of roughly 7 to 11 cycles used a sample-barcoded 5' primer and a J-beta primer mix. TCRdb reprocessed the 5' RACE reads with MiXCR, giving one entry per CDR3 protein. The sample records about 1,400,000 distinct CDR3 sequences, 45% to 70% being singletons. The CDR3 is made up of 16 amino acids. Germline V gene lookup returns CDR1 SGHAT and CDR2 FQNNGV. The ends lost 3 bases at V and 4 bases at J; junction bases unmatched: 9. This specimen belongs to a study of blood T cells in healthy people across ages. Study in general: About one barcoded beta molecule per two T cells came from capture by template switching. Study-level results: Aged donors had fewer naive CD4+ cells and lower diversity than long-lived donors.

This TCR was recovered from a man between 18 and 29 years old in good health. The sequenced sample consisted of blood. This chain links TRBV11-2 with TRBJ2-7, with 10 nucleotides matching TRBD2. Here the CDR3 DNA reads TGTGCCAGCAGCTTCCCTTCTTCTAGCGGGAGTTACGAGCAGTACTTC. As protein: CASSFPSSSGSYEQYF.